The clone carrying this TCR beta chain was seen many times. Its antigen remains unidentified. Trimming took 5 bases from V and 2 from J; bases not matched to a gene: 4. Germline CDR1 SGHNT, CDR2 YYREEE (reference sequence). The CDR3 is made up of 14 amino acids. This sample was taken from a study of Graves' ophthalmopathy and Graves' hyperthyroidism. General study results and limits: Blood also carried most expanded thyroid clonotypes exceeding 0.001 frequency.

The authors amplified TCR beta CDR3 regions from RNA transcripts. Second-round multiplex PCR came after first-round RT-PCR with HTBI primers. TCRdb re-analysed the multiplex PCR reads in MiXCR, keeping a single row per CDR3 protein. The table shows 400,000 or so distinct CDR3 sequences, with about 18% occurring only once. The V gene is TRBV5-4, the J gene TRBJ2-7; 10 nucleotides line up with TRBD1. Specimen: peripheral blood. The receptor comes from an adult woman with stable Graves' hyperthyroidism. CDR3 loop: CASRRGQGPYEQYF. CDR3 DNA sequence: TGTGCCAGCAGGAGGGGACAGGGGCCCTACGAGCAGTACTTC.